The 20 T cell receptor beta chains listed next were all sequenced from one sample in a study of blood T cells in healthy people across ages. The authors ran a second PCR of 7 to 11 cycles using a sample-barcoded 5' primer and a J-beta primer mix. TCRdb processed the 5' RACE reads anew with MiXCR; each CDR3 protein has one entry. The sample has about 670,000 distinct CDR3 sequences; approximately 52% are singletons. Sample: blood. These receptors all stem from a woman aged 80 or over in good health.

The CDR3 DNA follows: TGTGCCAGCAGCCGTTTTAGTGGGATCTCGAACACTGAAGCTTTCTTT. This sequence encodes CASSRFSGISNTEAFF. V and J are TRBV7-9 and TRBJ1-1; D is ambiguous. This CDR3 comprises 16 residues. Trimming pared 5 bases from V and 1 base from J, leaving 17 bases between. CDR1 is SEHNR and CDR2 is FQNEAQ in the germline V gene (reference sequence).

The chain couples TRBV20-1 to TRBJ2-1, with 11 bases aligning to TRBD2. Germline V gene sequence: CDR1 DFQATT, CDR2 SNEGSKA (reference sequence). V lost 5 bases and J lost 7; bases outside the gene matches: 4. The CDR3 is 13 residues long. The CDR3 coding sequence is TGCAGTGCTCGAAGACTAGCGGGGAATGAGCAGTTCTTC. Protein: CSARRLAGNEQFF.

As concerns this clonotype: A much larger clone lies a single base off, so this may be a read error. The V gene is TRBV2, the J gene TRBJ2-7; 9 nucleotides line up with TRBD2. Germline V gives CDR1 SNHLY, CDR2 FYNNEI. This CDR3 comprises 13 residues. V trimming: 8 bases; J trimming: 6 bases; junction bases outside the gene matches: 8. The CDR3 loop reads CASVAGVSCEQYF. CDR3 DNA sequence: TGTGCCAGCGTAGCGGGAGTAAGTTGCGAGCAGTACTTC.

The chain couples TRBV15 to TRBJ2-5; 10 nucleotides match TRBD1. The CDR3 spans 15 residues. V was clipped by 3 bases and J by 4 bases; unmatched bases: 5. CDR1 LNHNV and CDR2 YYDKDF come from the germline V gene (reference sequence). The CDR3 DNA sequence: TGTGCCACCAGCAGGGGGGACAGGGGAGGAGAGACCCAGTACTTC. Translation: CATSRGDRGGETQYF.

This clonotype occurred many times. The chain has TRBV27 and TRBJ2-1; maybe TRBD1 (5 bases). The V and J ends lost 1 base and 6 bases respectively, with 7 bases between them. Germline CDR1 and CDR2: MNHEY and SMNVEV (reference sequence). This CDR3 has 13 residues. Here the CDR3 reads CASSLWQGNEQFF. DNA of the CDR3: TGTGCCAGCAGTTTATGGCAGGGCAATGAGCAGTTCTTC.

CDR3 in DNA: TGCGCCAGCAGCCTTCGTCGGACAAGTGAGACCCAGTACTTC. Translated, it gives CASSLRRTSETQYF. The genes are TRBV5-1 and TRBJ2-5, with D possibly TRBD1 on 5 matching bases. The CDR3 length is 14 residues. Trimming cost V 4 bases and J 5 bases, with 15 bases left between them. Germline CDR1 and CDR2: SGHRS and YFSETQ.

The V gene is TRBV10-3, the J gene TRBJ2-5; D gene unclear. The germline V and J ends were trimmed by 3 bases and 5 bases, with 13 bases remaining between them. The CDR3 is made up of 14 amino acids. Germline-derived CDR1 and CDR2 are ENHRY and SYGVKD. The CDR3 region has the DNA TGTGCCATCAGTGATTATCTAGGGTTGGAGACCCAGTACTTC. Amino acids: CAISDYLGLETQYF.

The V call is TRBV7-9, the J call TRBJ2-3; weak D call: TRBD2 (5 bases). The CDR3 spans 16 residues. CDR1 and CDR2 (germline): SEHNR, FQNEAQ (reference sequence). V gave up 7 bases and J gave up 6 bases, with 23 bases separating them. The CDR3 sequence: CASTPSAETYLDTQYF. The CDR3 DNA is TGTGCCAGCACCCCTTCAGCGGAGACGTACTTGGATACGCAGTATTTT. The entire variable domain, with the rest obtained from reference TRBV7-9 and TRBJ2-3, is as follows: DTGVSQNPRHKITKRGQNVTFRCDPISEHNRLYWYRQTLGQGPEFLTYFQNEAQLEKSRLLSDRFSAERPKGSFSTLEIQRTEQGDSAMYLCASTPSAETYLDTQYFGPGTRLTVL.

This clonotype was detected a few times. V gene TRBV18 combines with J gene TRBJ2-1; 13 bases map to TRBD2. Germline values: CDR1 KGHSH, CDR2 LQKENI. The CDR3 is made up of 16 amino acids. The ends lost 4 bases at V and 8 bases at J; junction bases unmatched: 8. CDR3 amino acids: CASSRGTSGKIDEQFF. The CDR3 DNA follows: TGTGCCAGCTCACGGGGGACTAGCGGGAAGATCGATGAGCAGTTCTTC. The full variable domain, its missing parts supplied by reference TRBV18 and TRBJ2-1, is NAGVMQNPRHLVRRRGQEARLRCSPMKGHSHVYWYRQLPEEGLKFMVYLQKENIIDESGMPKERFSAEFPKEGPSILRIQQVVRGDSAAYFCASSRGTSGKIDEQFFGPGTRLTVL.

The chain has TRBV20-1 and TRBJ2-7; TRBD1 is a possible D gene (6 bases). The J call may be mistaken, given a closer DNA end match to TRBJ2-5. The CDR3 length is 13 residues. Germline CDR1 reads DFQATT; CDR2 reads SNEGSKA (reference sequence). CDR3 DNA sequence: TGCAGTGCTAGAGGCAGGGGTGTAGAGACCCAGTACTTC. As protein: CSARGRGVETQYF.

This chain uses TRBV20-1 with TRBJ1-2; 7 bases line up with TRBD1. CDR1 is DFQATT, CDR2 SNEGSKA, per germline (reference sequence). The CDR3 is 12 residues long. Trimming removed 5 bases from V and 8 bases from J; junction bases left unmatched: 8. CDR3 in amino acids: CSAQKTGDGYTF. The CDR3 bases are TGCAGTGCTCAGAAAACAGGGGACGGCTACACCTTC.

V gene TRBV2 combines with J gene TRBJ2-3; 13 bases are a match to TRBD2. Per the germline V gene, CDR1 is SNHLY and CDR2 is FYNNEI. The J segment lost 2 bases and the V segment lost 6 bases, leaving 5 bases of the junction unmatched. This CDR3 has 16 residues. CDR3 in amino acids: CASSEGLAGPTDTQYF. CDR3 bases: TGTGCCAGCAGCGAGGGACTAGCGGGGCCCACAGATACGCAGTATTTT.

To note about this clonotype: One base away lies a much larger clone, so this may be a sequencing read error. The chain employs TRBV29-1 and TRBJ2-5; 9 nucleotides match TRBD1. The CDR3 is 13 residues long. CDR1 SQVTM and CDR2 ANQGSEA come from the germline V gene. Losses at the gene ends were 7 bases for V and 11 bases for J; bases not matched to a gene: 14. For the CDR3, the DNA is TGCAGCGGACCGGGACAGGGCAAGGGTGAGCAGTACTTC. Translating it yields CSGPGQGKGEQYF.

This clonotype was picked up many times. V and J are TRBV4-2 and TRBJ2-5; no definite D call. Germline V gene data show CDR1 as LGHNA and CDR2 as YNFKEQ. There are 16 residues in the CDR3. Trimming left V 0 bases short and J 2 bases short, with 13 bases between. This chain's CDR3 is CASSQDLQLAQETQYF. The CDR3 nucleotides are TGTGCCAGCAGCCAAGATCTACAGTTGGCTCAAGAGACCCAGTACTTC.

There are a few counts of this clonotype. The V call is TRBV14, the J call TRBJ2-1; the D call may be TRBD1 or TRBD2 (5 bases each). Germline V CDR1 and CDR2: SGHDN, FVKESK. Trimming took off 0 bases at V and 4 bases at J, with 10 bases between the two ends. The CDR3 runs 15 residues. CDR3 amino acids: CASSQDPGRYNEQFF. CDR3 in DNA: TGTGCCAGCAGCCAAGACCCGGGGCGTTACAATGAGCAGTTCTTC.

The chain couples TRBV2 to TRBJ2-2, with D perhaps TRBD1 (6 bases). Germline loops: CDR1 SNHLY, CDR2 FYNNEI. The length of the CDR3 is 14 residues. The V and J ends lost 7 bases and 1 base respectively, with 10 bases between them. Here the CDR3 reads CASTVTGNTGELFF. CDR3 DNA sequence: TGTGCCAGCACCGTGACAGGGAACACCGGGGAGCTGTTTTTT.

On this clonotype itself: One end of the junction does not line up with germline, which may come from a read error. The chain is built from TRBV13 and TRBJ2-7, with 9 bases identical to TRBD1. This CDR3 has 12 amino acids. The germline gives CDR1 PRHDT, CDR2 FYEKMQ (reference sequence). CDR3 sequence: CASGLDRGEQYF. The CDR3, as DNA: TGTGCCAGCGGCTTGGACAGGGGCGAGCAGTACTTC.

J is TRBJ2-5 and V is TRBV9, with TRBD2 matching over 7 bases. The V gene end was trimmed by 0 bases and the J gene end by 5 bases; junction bases not matched to a gene: 10. Germline V lookup: CDR1 SGDLS, CDR2 YYNGEE. The CDR3 runs 16 residues. As DNA, the CDR3 is TGTGCCAGCAGCGTAGGGGCTAGCGGAGATAGGGAGACCCAGTACTTC. Translation gives CASSVGASGDRETQYF.

The V gene is TRBV28, the J gene TRBJ2-4; 7 bases align to TRBD2. The end of the DNA aligns better with TRBJ2-7, so the J call may be wrong. Germline V lookup: CDR1 MDHEN, CDR2 SYDVKM. The CDR3 extends over 13 amino acids. CDR3 sequence: CASRVPAGHEQYF. The CDR3 DNA reads as TGTGCCAGCAGGGTACCAGCGGGACACGAGCAGTACTTC.

The J gene is TRBJ2-1, the V gene TRBV29-1; 8 bases agree with TRBD1. Unmatched junction bases numbered 4, after V lost 8 bases and J lost 1 base. CDR1 SQVTM and CDR2 ANQGSEA come from the germline V gene. The CDR3 consists of 13 residues. CDR3 bases: TGCAGCCTGGGACAGGCTTCCTACAATGAGCAGTTCTTC. Its protein is CSLGQASYNEQFF.